This is a list of T cell receptor beta chains from one sample in a study of blood T cell repertoires in COVID-19. Clones were read by immunoSEQ multiplex PCR, and TCRdb kept only the in-frame ones, dropping some. The sample has around 64,000 clones; around 92% are singletons. Input material: peripheral blood. These receptor sequences come from a human donor in a cohort sampled during active COVID-19. The conserved cysteine and the conserved F or W are not part of the CDR3 here.

v_call: TRBV11-2; j_call: TRBJ1-1; cdr3_aa: ASSLGQNTEAF
v_call: TRBV30; j_call: TRBJ1-1; cdr3_aa: AWSLLPKTGGATEAF
v_call: TRBV3-1/TRBV3-2; j_call: TRBJ1-2; cdr3_aa: ASSLQGPLYGYT
v_call: TRBV18; j_call: TRBJ1-2; cdr3_aa: ASTPGGNGYT
v_call: TRBV3-1/TRBV3-2; j_call: TRBJ1-6; cdr3_aa: ASSQDTPRSPLH
v_call: TRBV10-1; j_call: TRBJ2-7; cdr3_aa: ASPWGEGSSYEQY
v_call: TRBV7-2; j_call: TRBJ1-4; cdr3_aa: ASSLARGANEKLF
v_call: TRBV11-2; j_call: TRBJ1-2; cdr3_aa: ASSFPGTAEYGYT
v_call: TRBV7-8; j_call: TRBJ2-5; cdr3_aa: ASSRDRGETQY
v_call: TRBV20-1; j_call: TRBJ2-7; cdr3_aa: SASRDSWNYEQY
v_call: TRBV14; j_call: TRBJ1-1; cdr3_aa: ASSQMPPGQGSRDTEAF
v_call: TRBV7-7; j_call: TRBJ2-1; cdr3_aa: ASSLTGFGNEQF
v_call: TRBV7-9; j_call: TRBJ2-3; cdr3_aa: ASSLYRADTQY
v_call: TRBV24-1; j_call: TRBJ2-2; cdr3_aa: ATSDPITGELF
v_call: TRBV5-1; j_call: TRBJ1-1; cdr3_aa: ASSLKRTADTEAF
v_call: TRBV28; j_call: TRBJ2-7; cdr3_aa: ASSPGSQDRGEQY
v_call: TRBV9; j_call: TRBJ2-1; cdr3_aa: ASSVRLAGDLNHNEQF
v_call: TRBV7-2; j_call: TRBJ2-6; cdr3_aa: ASSLAQSRSGANVLT
v_call: TRBV7-2; j_call: TRBJ1-1; cdr3_aa: ASSLAGMNTEAF
v_call: TRBV6-5; j_call: TRBJ1-2; cdr3_aa: ASSNDRVKGYT
v_call: TRBV18; j_call: TRBJ2-5; cdr3_aa: ASSPITRETQY
v_call: TRBV15; j_call: TRBJ1-3; cdr3_aa: ATSRDRGNTIY
v_call: TRBV6-1; j_call: TRBJ1-6; cdr3_aa: ASSEFGGSPLH
v_call: TRBV5-1; j_call: TRBJ1-6; cdr3_aa: ASSLSSSYNSPLH
v_call: TRBV5-6; j_call: TRBJ2-3; cdr3_aa: ASSLARDTSDTQY
v_call: TRBV27; j_call: TRBJ2-5; cdr3_aa: ASRLTGWKIWETQY
v_call: TRBV3-1/TRBV3-2; j_call: TRBJ1-1; cdr3_aa: ASSQGRGWGTEAF
v_call: TRBV19; j_call: TRBJ1-2; cdr3_aa: ASSILTGTNYGYT
v_call: TRBV5-6; j_call: TRBJ2-7; cdr3_aa: ASSTGTGGSEQY
v_call: TRBV27; j_call: TRBJ1-6; cdr3_aa: ASSAPGQGLNSPLH
v_call: TRBV7-8; j_call: TRBJ1-5; cdr3_aa: ASSATGNSNQPQH